What follows are 5 T cell receptor beta chains derived from one specimen sequenced in a study of cytomegalovirus exposure and HLA in healthy donors. Profiled with immunoSEQ multiplex PCR; TCRdb holds only in-frame clones, not every one. The data contain 97,000 or so clones, around 88% of them seen just once; the ten biggest clones take up under 4.5%. Sequencing was done on a sample of PBMCs. The receptors originated from a woman aged 30 to 39 in good health and CMV-seronegative.

The rearrangement joins TRBV7-8 to TRBJ2-1, with D unresolved. Deletions cut 5 bases from V and 2 bases from J, with 13 bases between. Per germline, CDR1 SGHVS and CDR2 FQNEAQ. The CDR3 runs 15 residues. Here the CDR3 DNA reads TGTGCCAGCAGCCTACGCCCTAGGACCTACAATGAGCAGTTCTTC. Amino acid sequence: CASSLRPRTYNEQFF.

The rearrangement links TRBV6-1 to TRBJ1-2, with D perhaps matching TRBD1 (5 bases). The CDR3 contains 12 residues. The V and J ends lost 6 bases and 4 bases respectively, with 9 bases between them. CDR1 and CDR2 (germline): MNHNS, SASEGT. DNA for the CDR3: TGTGCCAGCAGAACAGGATCCTATGGCTACACCTTC. Amino acid sequence: CASRTGSYGYTF.

The V gene is TRBV11-2, the J gene TRBJ2-6; D unclear. The CDR3 runs to 16 residues. Germline loops: CDR1 SGHAT, CDR2 FQNNGV. V lost 2 bases and J lost 0, with 8 bases in between. The CDR3 DNA sequence: TGTGCCAGCAGCTTAACAGTCTACTCTGGGGCCAACGTCCTGACTTTC. Encoded protein: CASSLTVYSGANVLTF.

V usage is TRBV27 and J usage is TRBJ2-2, with a possible D match to TRBD1 (5 bases). This CDR3 has 15 residues. The germline CDR1 and CDR2 sequences are MNHEY and SMNVEV (reference sequence). Trimming removed 6 bases at V and 4 bases at J, with 15 bases between. The DNA for the CDR3 is TGTGCCAGCAGCCCGGCAGGGTCGTTCACCGGGGAGCTGTTTTTT. Its protein product is CASSPAGSFTGELFF.

V gene TRBV5-1 combines with J gene TRBJ1-1; 7 bases map to TRBD1. Trimming took 6 bases from V and 5 from J; bases not matched to a gene: 10. Germline V gene data show CDR1 as SGHRS and CDR2 as YFSETQ. The CDR3 contains 14 residues. The CDR3 here is CASTRDSQGTEAFF. CDR3 nucleotide sequence: TGCGCCAGCACCCGGGACAGCCAAGGAACTGAAGCTTTCTTT.